Listed here are 2 T cell receptor beta chains from one sample, sequenced in a study of cytotoxic CD8 clonotypes in ibrutinib-treated CLL. Using immunoSEQ multiplex PCR, the repertoire was profiled, and TCRdb retains in-frame clones only, with some absent. Of 140,000 to 150,000 clones detected, roughly 76% appear once; the ten largest clones hold approximately 5.1%. The sample here was PBMCs, taken after 24 months of ibrutinib treatment. The source is a human donor with chronic lymphocytic leukemia.

The CDR3 is CASRSWGTLEKLFF. For the CDR3, the DNA is TGTGCCAGCAGATCGTGGGGGACCCTTGAAAAACTGTTTTTT. The chain has TRBV6-1 and TRBJ1-4; TRBD1 might be the D (5 bases). This CDR3 has 14 residues. Trimming took off 6 bases at V and 7 bases at J, with 15 bases between the two ends. The germline V gene encodes CDR1 MNHNS and CDR2 SASEGT.

The J gene is TRBJ1-3, the V gene TRBV5-8; D gene uncertain. This CDR3 has 15 residues. V lost 4 bases, J lost 0 bases, and 11 bases lay in between. Per germline, CDR1 SGHTS and CDR2 YDEGEE. The CDR3 region has the DNA TGTGCCAGCAGCCTGGCCCTCACCTCTGGAAACACCATATATTTT. Protein: CASSLALTSGNTIYF.